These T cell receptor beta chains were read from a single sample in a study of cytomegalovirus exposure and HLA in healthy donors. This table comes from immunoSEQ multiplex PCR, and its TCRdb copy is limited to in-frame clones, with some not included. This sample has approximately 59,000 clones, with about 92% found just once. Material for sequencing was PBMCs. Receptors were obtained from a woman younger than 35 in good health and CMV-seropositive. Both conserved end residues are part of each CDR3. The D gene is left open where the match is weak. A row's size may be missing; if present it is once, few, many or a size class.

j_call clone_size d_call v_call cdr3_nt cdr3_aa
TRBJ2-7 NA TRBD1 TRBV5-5 TGTGCCAGCAGCTTGGCCGGGGACAGGACCTACGAGCAGTACTTC CASSLAGDRTYEQYF
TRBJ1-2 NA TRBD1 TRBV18 TGTGCCAGCTCACCAGGGACAGGCGGAGGCTACACCTTC CASSPGTGGGYTF
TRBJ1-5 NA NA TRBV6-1 TGTGCCAGCACCCGGGGAGAGCCCCAGCATTTT CASTRGEPQHF
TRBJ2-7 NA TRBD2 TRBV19 TGTGCCAGTAGTTCGGTAGCGGGGGGGTACTACGAGCAGTACTTC CASSSVAGGYYEQYF
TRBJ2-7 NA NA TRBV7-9 TGTGCCAGCAGCTTACCACAGGATTACGAGCAGTACTTC CASSLPQDYEQYF
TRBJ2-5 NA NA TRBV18 TGTGCCAGCTCACCCGAGGCCTCTAGAAGGCAAGAGACCCAGTACTTC CASSPEASRRQETQYF
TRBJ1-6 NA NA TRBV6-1 TGTGCCAGCAGCTATGGACAGAACTATAATTCACCCCTCCACTTT CASSYGQNYNSPLHF
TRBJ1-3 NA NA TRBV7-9 TGTGCCAGCAGCCCTAGCGGGGGTAGGAGCGTGAACACCATATATTTT CASSPSGGRSVNTIYF
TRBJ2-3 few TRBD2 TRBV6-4 TGTGCCAGCAGTGATAGCGGGGGGCCAGATACGCAGTATTTT CASSDSGGPDTQYF
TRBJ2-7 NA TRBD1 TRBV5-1 TGCGCCAGCAGCTTGAGGACAGGGCCGGTCTACGAGCAGTACTTC CASSLRTGPVYEQYF
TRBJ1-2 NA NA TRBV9 TGTGCCAGCAGCGTAGAGGCGGCCGTCGGGGAGATGGGCGCTGGCTACACCTTC CASSVEAAVGEMGAGYTF
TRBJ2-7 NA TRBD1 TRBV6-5 TGTGCCAGCAGTTACGGGACAGAGTCCTACGAGCAGTACTTC CASSYGTESYEQYF
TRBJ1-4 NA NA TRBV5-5 TGTGCCAGCAGCCAATCTCCGGGTGCAACTAATGAAAAACTGTTTTTT CASSQSPGATNEKLFF
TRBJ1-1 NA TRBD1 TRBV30 TGTGCCTGGGAGGGACAGGGATTTTCGGGGACTGAAGCTTTCTTT CAWEGQGFSGTEAFF
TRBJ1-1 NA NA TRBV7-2 TGTGCCAGCAGCTTAGAATGGAGGACTGAAGCTTTCTTT CASSLEWRTEAFF
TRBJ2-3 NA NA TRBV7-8 TGTGCCAGCAGCTGGGGGTCGGGACTCCACACAGATACGCAGTATTTT CASSWGSGLHTDTQYF
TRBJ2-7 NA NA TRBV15 TGTGCCACCATGAGTCCTACCTACGAGCAGTACTTC CATMSPTYEQYF
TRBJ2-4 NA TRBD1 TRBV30 TGTGCCTGGAGTCCTACCCGGGGACAGGGGATAGAAAACATTCAGTACTTC CAWSPTRGQGIENIQYF
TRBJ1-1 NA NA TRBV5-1 TGCGCCAGCAGCTTGACCCCCGGGGGGGCAAACACTGAAGCTTTCTTT CASSLTPGGANTEAFF
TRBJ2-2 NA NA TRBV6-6 TGTGCCAGCAGTTACACAGGGGAGGACACCGGGGAGCTGTTTTTT CASSYTGEDTGELFF
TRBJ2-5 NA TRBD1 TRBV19 TGTGCCAGTAGTATCGGACAGGGCGGAGAGACCCAGTACTTC CASSIGQGGETQYF
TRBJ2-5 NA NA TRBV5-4 TGTGCCAGCAGCTTTAAAACAGAAGAGACCCAGTACTTC CASSFKTEETQYF
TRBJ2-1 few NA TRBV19 TGTGCCAGTAGTATTCAGGAGGGTAATGAGCAGTTCTTC CASSIQEGNEQFF
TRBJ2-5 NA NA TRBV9 TGTGCCAGCAGCGTAGGAAGTCAGGGTGGAGAGACCCAGTACTTC CASSVGSQGGETQYF
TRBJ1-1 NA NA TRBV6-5 TGTGCCAGCAGTGACTACGACGGTTGGGAGACTGAAGCTTTCTTT CASSDYDGWETEAFF
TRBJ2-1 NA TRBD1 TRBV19 TGTGCCAGTAGTAGCCCAACCGGGGACAGGGGAGCCAATGAGCAGTTCTTC CASSSPTGDRGANEQFF
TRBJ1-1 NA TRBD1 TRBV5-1 TGCGCCAGCAAGGAGGGGGCTGAGGCTGAAGCTTTCTTT CASKEGAEAEAFF
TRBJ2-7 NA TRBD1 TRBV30 TGTGCCTGGGCGGACAGGGGAACCTACGAGCAGTACTTC CAWADRGTYEQYF
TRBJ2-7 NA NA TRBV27 TGTGCCAGCAGTTTATCAGTCAGGCCCCTCTACGAGCAGTACTTC CASSLSVRPLYEQYF
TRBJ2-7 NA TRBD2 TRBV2 TGTGCCAGGAGTAGCGGGGGTAGCTCCTACGAGCAGTACTTC CARSSGGSSYEQYF
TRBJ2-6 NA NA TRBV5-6 TGTGCCAGCAGCTTGTATCACCAGGACACCGGGGCCAACGTCCTGACTTTC CASSLYHQDTGANVLTF
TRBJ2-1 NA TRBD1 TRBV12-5 TGTGCTAGTGGTTTGGTACTGGGACAGAGGGGTAATGAGCAGTTCTTC CASGLVLGQRGNEQFF
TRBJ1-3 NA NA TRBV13 TGTGCCAGCAAAAAGCGTGGAAACACCATATATTTT CASKKRGNTIYF
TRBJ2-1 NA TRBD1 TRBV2 TGTGCCAGCAGTGAGCGGTCGGGACAGGCGTCCTACAATGAGCAGTTCTTC CASSERSGQASYNEQFF
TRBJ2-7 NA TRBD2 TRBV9 TGTGCCAGCAGCCCAGGACTAGCGGGGGGGCCTGGGGAGCAGTACTTC CASSPGLAGGPGEQYF
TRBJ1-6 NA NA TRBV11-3 TGTGCCAGCAGCTTAGACGGGTATAATTCACCCCTCCACTTT CASSLDGYNSPLHF
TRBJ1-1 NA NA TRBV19 TGTGCCAGTAGTATCAATTCCGGGGAGCCCGCTTTCTTT CASSINSGEPAFF
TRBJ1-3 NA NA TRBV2 TGTGCCAGCAGTGAATGGAGGGGTTCCGGAAACACCATATATTTT CASSEWRGSGNTIYF
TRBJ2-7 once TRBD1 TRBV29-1 TGCAGCGCCTGCCCGTCACAGGGGGCCGAGCAGTACTTC CSACPSQGAEQYF
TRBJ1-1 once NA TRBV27 TGTGCCAGCAGTTTATCGAGGAACACTGAAGCTTTCTTT CASSLSRNTEAFF